One sample yielded the 19 T cell receptor beta chains listed below, sequenced in a study of T cell clonotyping in hematopoietic cell transplantation. Assay: immunoSEQ multiplex PCR; the TCRdb copy retains only in-frame clones and omits some. The repertoire holds 6,000 to 9,000 clones, 75% to 90% seen once, with under 6% in the top ten. The material sequenced was PBMCs, taken 30 days after allogeneic stem cell transplant. Source of these receptors: a female patient aged 50 to 65 who had an allogeneic stem cell transplant from an unrelated donor, so the T cells may come from the graft donor. Some clones in this sample may be carry-over from other donors' samples.

The V and J genes are TRBV6-5 and TRBJ1-2; 8 bases are shared with TRBD1. The V gene's germline CDR1 is MNHEY and CDR2 SVGAGI. CDR3 length equals 15 residues. The V gene end was trimmed by 2 bases and the J gene end by 6 bases; junction bases not matched to a gene: 8. The CDR3 DNA is TGTGCCAGCAGTTACCTGGGCAGGGGGCCAGATGGCTACACCTTC. Its translation: CASSYLGRGPDGYTF.

This rearrangement joins TRBV30 to TRBJ1-5, with 8 bases identical to TRBD1. Germline loops: CDR1 GTSNPN, CDR2 SVGIG (reference sequence). CDR3 length equals 14 residues. V was pared by 5 bases and J by 2 bases, with 5 bases of the junction left unmatched. The CDR3 spells CAWRTGLGNQPQHF. The CDR3 DNA sequence: TGTGCCTGGCGGACAGGGCTGGGCAATCAGCCCCAGCATTTT. The full variable domain, completed using reference TRBV30 and TRBJ1-5, is SQTIHQWPATLVQPVGSPLSLECTVEGTSNPNLYWYRQAAGRGLQLLFYSVGIGQISSEVPQNLSASRPQDRQFILSSKKLLLSDSGFYLCAWRTGLGNQPQHFGDGTRLSIL.

The chain links TRBV7-8 to TRBJ2-5, with 7 bases lining up with TRBD2. The CDR3 consists of 14 residues. Losses at the gene ends were 4 bases for V and 2 bases for J; bases not matched to a gene: 4. Germline V gives CDR1 SGHVS, CDR2 FQNEAQ. The CDR3 region has the DNA TGTGCCAGCAGCTCAAGCGGGGTACAAGAGACCCAGTACTTC. It translates to CASSSSGVQETQYF.

The rearrangement uses TRBV5-1 and TRBJ1-1; D not certain. The germline V gene encodes CDR1 SGHRS and CDR2 YFSETQ. The CDR3 loop spans 13 amino acids. V lost 3 bases to trimming and J lost 5 bases, with 11 bases between them. The CDR3 DNA reads as TGCGCCAGCAGCTCGGGGTGGGGTACTGAAGCTTTCTTT. It specifies CASSSGWGTEAFF.

The sample holds a few counts of this clone. The rearrangement links TRBV29-1 to TRBJ1-3; 7 bases line up with TRBD1. The CDR3 covers 11 residues. The germline gives CDR1 SQVTM, CDR2 ANQGSEA. This CDR3 is CTRTGGNTIYF. In nucleotides, the CDR3 is TGCACAAGGACAGGAGGAAACACCATATATTTT.

This chain connects TRBV5-1 to TRBJ2-7; tentatively, D is TRBD1 (6 bases). Germline CDR1 reads SGHRS; CDR2 reads YFSETQ. The CDR3 totals 13 residues. The ends were cut back, 4 bases at V and 4 bases at J, with 12 bases in the middle. CDR3 loop: CASSDKTGYEQYF. CDR3 in DNA: TGCGCCAGCAGCGACAAGACAGGTTACGAGCAGTACTTC. Based on the CDR3 plus reference TRBV5-1 and TRBJ2-7, the full variable domain is KAGVTQTPRYLIKTRGQQVTLSCSPISGHRSVSWYQQTPGQGLQFLFEYFSETQRNKGNFPGRFSGRQFSNSRSEMNVSTLELGDSALYLCASSDKTGYEQYFGPGTRLTVT.

V is TRBV14 and J is TRBJ1-1; D not certain. V was trimmed by 2 bases and J by 6 bases, leaving 16 bases between them. The CDR3 is 15 amino acids. Germline V gene data show CDR1 as SGHDN and CDR2 as FVKESK. The CDR3 sequence is CASSQYRGRHAEAFF. The DNA of the CDR3 is TGTGCCAGCAGCCAATACCGGGGAAGGCACGCTGAAGCTTTCTTT.

The chain is built from TRBV28 and TRBJ1-5, with D possibly TRBD1 on 5 matching bases. Germline CDR1 is MDHEN and CDR2 is SYDVKM. The length of the CDR3 is 14 residues. V was pared by 7 bases and J by 3 bases, with 13 bases between. The CDR3: CASTQGVFNQPQHF. Here the CDR3 DNA reads TGTGCCAGCACCCAAGGGGTTTTCAATCAGCCCCAGCATTTT.

The V gene is TRBV27, the J gene TRBJ1-4; no clear D. The germline V gene encodes CDR1 MNHEY and CDR2 SMNVEV (reference sequence). This CDR3 has 13 residues. The V end lost 8 bases, the J end lost 3 bases, and 10 bases lay between the germline ends. CDR3 loop: CASRTVPNEKLFF. CDR3 sequence (DNA): TGTGCCAGCCGAACAGTTCCTAATGAAAAACTGTTTTTT.

V is TRBV6-5 and J is TRBJ1-2; 7 nucleotides agree with TRBD1. Germline CDR1 and CDR2: MNHEY and SVGAGI. The V segment lost 4 bases and the J segment 4 bases; nucleotides outside the gene matches: 9. This CDR3 region has 15 residues. The CDR3 DNA reads as TGTGCCAGCAGTTCGCATGGGACAGTCATCTATGGCTACACCTTC. It yields the protein CASSSHGTVIYGYTF.

The chain employs TRBV6-5 and TRBJ1-1, with D uncertain. Germline V gene lookup returns CDR1 MNHEY and CDR2 SVGAGI. Trimming left V 5 bases short and J 0 bases short, with 10 bases between. This CDR3 has 14 amino acids. The CDR3 here is CASSDLLMNTEAFF. The CDR3 DNA is TGTGCCAGCAGTGATCTATTGATGAACACTGAAGCTTTCTTT.

The CDR3 DNA reads as TGTGCCTGGAGTCCCGGCATGCGGGAGGACCGCTACGAGCAGTACTTC. Its translation is CAWSPGMREDRYEQYF. V gene TRBV30 combines with J gene TRBJ2-7, with 8 bases fitting TRBD2. Trimming took 2 bases from V and 3 from J; bases not matched to a gene: 12. The germline gives CDR1 GTSNPN, CDR2 SVGIG (reference sequence). The CDR3 has 16 amino acids.

As to this clone: Distinct nucleotide sequences in the sample also encode this CDR3. The V gene is TRBV27, the J gene TRBJ1-1, with D uncertain. CDR3 length: 14 residues. With 6 bases removed from V and 1 base from J, the gap between germline ends came to 12 bases. Germline loops: CDR1 MNHEY, CDR2 SMNVEV (reference sequence). The CDR3 nucleotides read TGTGCCAGCAGCCTCCCACCCCCGAACACTGAAGCTTTCTTT. Its translation is CASSLPPPNTEAFF.

This clone was recorded once. The CDR3 protein is CASSLMWDSNQPQHF. DNA for the CDR3: TGTGCCAGCAGCTTAATGTGGGACAGCAATCAGCCCCAGCATTTT. The rearrangement joins TRBV7-3 to TRBJ1-5, with TRBD1 as a possible D gene (5 bases). The CDR3 spans 15 residues. V shed 1 base and J shed 1 base, with 8 bases lying between them. Germline V gene sequence: CDR1 SGHTA, CDR2 FQGTGA.

V usage is TRBV5-1 and J usage is TRBJ2-4; D is uncertain. Germline V CDR1 and CDR2: SGHRS, YFSETQ. Trimming shortened V by 5 bases and J by 1 base, and 10 bases separated the two germline ends. This CDR3 has 14 residues. CDR3 bases: TGCGCCAGCAGTACGATCGGGGCCAAAAACATTCAGTACTTC. This encodes CASSTIGAKNIQYF.

The V gene is TRBV7-2, the J gene TRBJ2-7; the match to TRBD2 covers 9 bases. In germline, CDR1 is SGHTA, CDR2 FQGNSA. V gave up 7 bases and J gave up 2 bases; unmatched junction bases: 9. This CDR3 spans 15 amino acids. The chain's CDR3 is CASTLAGTATYEQYF. The CDR3 DNA reads as TGTGCCAGCACCCTAGCGGGGACAGCAACCTACGAGCAGTACTTC. The full variable domain, rest sourced from reference TRBV7-2 and TRBJ2-7, is GAGVSQSPSNKVTEKGKDVELRCDPISGHTALYWYRQSLGQGLEFLIYFQGNSAPDKSGLPSDRFSAERTGGSVSTLTIQRTQQEDSAVYLCASTLAGTATYEQYFGPGTRLTVT.

This rearrangement joins TRBV9 to TRBJ2-1; a weak D match, TRBD1 (6 bases). This CDR3 has 15 residues. V lost 1 base to trimming and J lost 9 bases, with 17 bases between them. The germline V gene has CDR1 SGDLS and CDR2 YYNGEE. For the CDR3, the DNA is TGTGCCAGCAGCGTATACCCGTACCCCAGGGGTGAGCAGTTCTTC. It is translated as CASSVYPYPRGEQFF.

The CDR3 is CASSVANTGGYTF. The CDR3, as DNA: TGTGCCAGCAGTGTGGCCAACACGGGCGGCTACACCTTC. This chain joins TRBV2 and TRBJ1-2; D gene unclear. The CDR3 consists of 13 residues. Germline-derived CDR1 and CDR2 are SNHLY and FYNNEI. V lost 4 bases and J 8 bases, leaving 14 bases between the germline ends.

Concerning this clone itself: One end of the junction is discordant with germline, which a read error may explain. The genes are TRBV30 and TRBJ1-2, with unresolved D. This CDR3 comprises 13 residues. Germline CDR1 reads GTSNPN; CDR2 reads SVGIG (reference sequence). The CDR3 spells CAWSVLAEDGYAF. The DNA of the CDR3 is TGTGCCTGGAGTGTACTAGCGGAGGATGGCTACGCCTTC.